This T cell receptor beta chain was retrieved from a study of cytomegalovirus exposure and HLA in healthy donors. As for the study in general: The 550 to 700 first-cohort repertoires and the 130 or so validation repertoires shared the same platform, a later analysis reported. Broader study findings: The tendency of first-cohort TCR clusters to co-occur in the 110 or so validation repertoires emerged from a later analysis.

Generated by immunoSEQ multiplex PCR, the TCRdb table keeps only in-frame clones and is missing some. The data contain 100,000 to 150,000 clones, roughly 94% of them singletons. Details on this clone: Its cognate antigen is unknown.

The CDR3 is 16 residues long. Trimming removed 1 base from V and 4 bases from J; junction bases left unmatched: 9. Germline V gene data show CDR1 as SGDLS and CDR2 as YYNGEE. Sequenced sample: PBMCs. This sequence joins TRBV9 and TRBJ2-7; TRBD1 matches at 9 bases. The source is a woman aged 18 to 35 in good health and CMV-seronegative. The CDR3 loop is CASSVLAQGAPYEQYF. The CDR3 DNA follows: TGTGCCAGCAGCGTATTAGCACAGGGGGCGCCGTACGAGCAGTACTTC. The complete variable domain, with remaining parts taken from reference TRBV9 and TRBJ2-7, reads DSGVTQTPKHLITATGQRVTLRCSPRSGDLSVYWYQQSLDQGLQFLIQYYNGEERAKGNILERFSAQQFPDLHSELNLSSLELGDSALYFCASSVLAQGAPYEQYFGPGTRLTVT.